This is a list of T cell receptor beta chains from one sample in a study of blood T cell repertoires in COVID-19. The protocol was immunoSEQ multiplex PCR, while the TCRdb copy is restricted to in-frame clones and leaves out a portion. This sample has 210,000 or so clones, with approximately 88% found just once. The sequenced sample consisted of PBMCs or T cells enriched from blood (not recorded which). The receptors come from a young woman who had been exposed to COVID-19. CDR3s include the opening cysteine and the closing phenylalanine or tryptophan. A D gene is named only where the DNA matches it firmly. Expanded clones get a size class; other rows say once, few or many, or leave the size out.

D: NA; size: NA; J: TRBJ1-4; V: TRBV7-2; DNA: TGTGCCAGCAGCTTAATATCCTCGAGTAATGAAAAACTGTTTTTT; CDR3: CASSLISSSNEKLFF
D: TRBD1; size: NA; J: TRBJ1-6; V: TRBV28; DNA: TGTGCCAGCAGTTTCAGGGGGTTTGGTTCACCCCTCCACTTT; CDR3: CASSFRGFGSPLHF
D: NA; size: many; J: TRBJ2-3; V: TRBV6-1; DNA: TGTGCCAGCAGTGAGCTAGCCGAGAGCACAGATACGCAGTATTTT; CDR3: CASSELAESTDTQYF
D: TRBD2; size: NA; J: TRBJ2-1; V: TRBV18; DNA: TGTGCCAGCTCACCCCTAGCGGGAGGGAACAATGAGCAGTTCTTC; CDR3: CASSPLAGGNNEQFF
D: TRBD2; size: NA; J: TRBJ2-3; V: TRBV3-1/TRBV3-2; DNA: TGTGCCAGCAGCCAAGGGGGGAGGGCCACAGATACGCAGTATTTT; CDR3: CASSQGGRATDTQYF
D: TRBD2; size: NA; J: TRBJ2-7; V: TRBV9; DNA: TGTGCCAGCAGCGTTGAAGCGGGACCTCGTTACGAGCAGTACTTC; CDR3: CASSVEAGPRYEQYF
D: TRBD1; size: NA; J: TRBJ1-2; V: TRBV28; DNA: TGTGCCAGCAGTATGACAGGGTATGGCTACACCTTC; CDR3: CASSMTGYGYTF
D: NA; size: NA; J: TRBJ2-5; V: TRBV12-5; DNA: TGTGCTAGTGGTCCTGGTCGGGGAGAGACCCAGTACTTC; CDR3: CASGPGRGETQYF
D: TRBD1; size: once; J: TRBJ2-1; V: TRBV5-1; DNA: TGCGCCAGCAGCTTTCCCTACAGGGGCACCCACAATGAGCAGTTCTTC; CDR3: CASSFPYRGTHNEQFF
D: TRBD2; size: once; J: TRBJ2-2; V: TRBV16; DNA: TGTGCCAGCAGCCAATCGTGGACTAGCCTCACCGGGGAGCTGTTTTTT; CDR3: CASSQSWTSLTGELFF
D: NA; size: NA; J: TRBJ1-1; V: TRBV5-1; DNA: TGCGCCAGCAGCTTGAATCCGGGGGTGAACACTGAAGCTTTCTTT; CDR3: CASSLNPGVNTEAFF